This T cell receptor (beta chain) is drawn from a study of cytomegalovirus exposure and HLA in healthy donors. Findings of the study overall: The authors excluded some V segments, including TRBV6-2 and TRBV6-3, as indistinguishable. Association of a missense DCLRE1C variant with TCR beta V- and J-gene trimming was reported in a later analysis. There were 150 or so TCR beta chains listed as cytomegalovirus-associated.

V trimming: 7 bases; J trimming: 3 bases; junction bases outside the gene matches: 3. This CDR3 has 12 residues. Germline CDR1 GTSNPN, CDR2 SVGIG (reference sequence). In the case of this clone: Its antigen is still unknown.

PCR primers comprised 60 Vbeta and 13 Jbeta primers. Generated by immunoSEQ multiplex PCR, the TCRdb table keeps only in-frame clones and is missing some. In the table there are 180,000 or so clones, approximately 80% of which are singletons. V is TRBV30 and J is TRBJ2-1, with 7 bases identical to TRBD2. This receptor was obtained from a female donor in good health and CMV-seronegative. The specimen was PBMCs. The CDR3 nucleotides read TGTGCCTTGGGACTATACTACAATGAGCAGTTCTTC. Its translation: CALGLYYNEQFF.